These 16 T cell receptor beta chains were sequenced from one sample in a study of CXCR3-negative and CXCR3-positive naive CD8 T cells. UMI-labeled 5' RACE yielded the TRB cDNA libraries. For each CDR3 protein, TCRdb gives one entry from its re-call of the 5' RACE reads, without DNA. This sample's clone table lists about 7,000 distinct CDR3 sequences. Antigens for these TCRs are unknown. General study results and limits: TRB CDR3s were more hydrophobic in CXCR3-positive than in CXCR3-negative naive cells.

Sample: naive CXCR3+ CD8+ T cells from blood. Indicated subset: CD45RO-CCR7+CD27+CD95- naive CD8+ T cells expressing CXCR3 (TNR3+). These receptors were taken from a human donor in good health. Some clones in this sample may be carry-over from other donors' samples.

The chain recombines TRBV29-1 with TRBJ2-1. Per germline, CDR1 SQVTM and CDR2 ANQGSEA. The CDR3 sequence is 15 residues long. The CDR3 region is CSVGDLEGSHNEQFF.

This chain links TRBV5-6 with TRBJ2-7; TCRdb calls TRBD1, which cannot be checked without DNA. Germline assignment: CDR1 SGHDT and CDR2 YYEEEE. This CDR3 has 14 amino acids. This chain's CDR3 is CASSFWSGYHEQYF.

The J gene is TRBJ1-1, the V gene TRBV11-2; the TCRdb call, TRBD1, lacks DNA for checking. The CDR3 length is 14 residues. Germline CDR1 reads SGHAT; CDR2 reads FQNNGV. CDR3 loop: CASSFTGEGTEAFF.

By frequency, this clonotype registers medium-sized. This chain links TRBV14 with TRBJ1-6; checking the TCRdb D call of TRBD1 is not possible without DNA. Germline V gene sequence: CDR1 SGHDN, CDR2 FVKESK. CDR3 size: 15 residues. CDR3 sequence: CASSQDRGRVSPLHF.

The gene calls are TRBV28 and TRBJ2-6. In germline, CDR1 is MDHEN, CDR2 SYDVKM. This CDR3 is built from 15 residues. CDR3 sequence reads: CASSLIDPGANVLTF.

This chain connects TRBV7-8 to TRBJ1-2; the D gene TCRdb calls, TRBD1, cannot be checked with no DNA. The V gene's germline CDR1 is SGHVS and CDR2 FQNEAQ. The CDR3 totals 13 residues. The chain's CDR3 is CASSLDILDGYTF.

The chain recombines TRBV29-1 with TRBJ2-7; lacking DNA, the TRBD1 call made by TCRdb goes unchecked. The CDR3 contains 15 residues. CDR1 and CDR2 from the germline V gene are SQVTM and ANQGSEA. CDR3 loop: CSVEEVGDSSYEQYF.

The chain uses TRBV28 and TRBJ1-5; TCRdb's D call of TRBD1 is untestable without DNA. CDR1 and CDR2 (germline): MDHEN, SYDVKM. CDR3 length: 13 amino acids. CDR3 protein: CASSSGRGQPQHF. The full variable domain, in which reference TRBV28 and TRBJ1-5 provide the parts outside the CDR3, is DVKVTQSSRYLVKRTGEKVFLECVQDMDHENMFWYRQDPGLGLRLIYFSYDVKMKEKGDIPEGYSVSREKKERFSLILESASTNQTSMYLCASSSGRGQPQHFGDGTRLSIL.

The chain's CDR3 is CATSRNTGLDYYNEQFF. The chain employs TRBV15 and TRBJ2-1; without DNA, the TCRdb call of TRBD2 cannot be checked. This CDR3 spans 17 amino acids. Germline V gene sequence: CDR1 LNHNV, CDR2 YYDKDF (reference sequence).

This clonotype ranks as large in terms of frequency. The J gene is TRBJ1-5, the V gene TRBV4-2; TCRdb proposes TRBD1, but this gene call is untestable without DNA. The CDR3 runs 16 residues. Germline CDR1 reads LGHNA; CDR2 reads YNFKEQ. The CDR3 reads CASSPLGQSSNQPQHF.

According to its frequency, this clonotype is medium-sized. The V call is TRBV25-1, the J call TRBJ2-7; TCRdb's D call, TRBD2, is unchecked because there is no DNA. Looked up from germline, CDR1 is MGHDK and CDR2 is SYGVNS. The CDR3 totals 18 residues. CDR3 amino acids: CASSDLPGLAGDRLEQYF.

The CDR3 loop reads CASSSGQGQETQYF. The chain combines TRBV7-9 with TRBJ2-5; without DNA, the TCRdb call of TRBD1 cannot be checked. Germline V gene sequence: CDR1 SEHNR, CDR2 FQNEAQ (reference sequence). This CDR3 region has 14 residues.

This clonotype is called medium-sized based on its frequency. The V and J genes are TRBV20-1 and TRBJ1-2. The CDR3 has 13 residues. Germline loops: CDR1 DFQATT, CDR2 SNEGSKA (reference sequence). The CDR3 here is CSARVERNYGYTF.

The chain uses TRBV29-1 and TRBJ1-1. Germline values: CDR1 SQVTM, CDR2 ANQGSEA. The CDR3 loop spans 14 amino acids. The CDR3: CSVDWGDPNTEAFF.

This clonotype shows up as medium-sized by frequency. This chain uses TRBV29-1 with TRBJ2-1. This CDR3 comprises 13 residues. Germline CDR1 and CDR2: SQVTM and ANQGSEA. The CDR3 region is CSVEDLSGDEQFF.

This clonotype counts as medium-sized by frequency. This chain uses TRBV7-2 with TRBJ2-1; TCRdb outputs TRBD2, but without DNA this stays unchecked. CDR3 size: 15 residues. Germline loops: CDR1 SGHTA, CDR2 FQGNSA. The CDR3 is CASSWGVGSYNEQFF.